This T cell receptor (beta chain) was profiled in a study of Graves' ophthalmopathy and Graves' hyperthyroidism. Of note for this clonotype: Its specificity is unknown.

TCR beta CDR3 amplification used RNA transcripts. Scientists carried out first-round RT-PCR using HTBI primers and then a second-round multiplex PCR. Via MiXCR, TCRdb re-called the multiplex PCR reads, giving one row per CDR3 protein. The sample carries around 600,000 distinct CDR3 sequences, 35% to 50% recorded once. Study-wide results and caveats: Blood shared most expanded thyroid clonotypes above 0.001 frequency.

The receptor comes from an adult man with Graves' ophthalmopathy. Sequencing was carried out using peripheral blood.

The CDR3 loop reads CAKTGGDEQYF. In nucleotides, the CDR3 is TGTGCCAAGACAGGGGGCGACGAGCAGTACTTC. This chain connects TRBV24-1 to TRBJ2-7, with 10 bases matching TRBD1. This CDR3 is 11 amino acids long. Germline trimming cut 11 bases from V and 5 bases from J; bases unmatched to any gene: 2. Germline V lookup: CDR1 KGHDR, CDR2 SFDVKD.